Detailed here is one T cell receptor beta chain. Antigen: not known. This sample stems from a study of cytomegalovirus exposure and HLA in healthy donors. Study-level information: Clustering assigned 81% of the approximately 390 genotyped donors to the Caucasian-associated ancestry cluster. Notes on the study in general: Exclusion as indistinguishable affected some V segments, including TRBV6-2 and TRBV6-3. The classifier reportedly diagnosed cytomegalovirus status with high specificity and sensitivity. Presence/absence comparisons presumed near-even sequencing depth among donors.

Germline-derived CDR1 and CDR2 are SGHDN and FVKESK. The CDR3 runs 14 residues. V gave up 6 bases and J gave up 5 bases; unmatched junction bases: 8. This PCR relied on a set of 60 Vbeta primers and 13 Jbeta primers. The method was immunoSEQ multiplex PCR; TCRdb's version includes in-frame clones alone and lacks a portion of them. The repertoire has around 100,000 clones, 67% of them found once; the top ten carry 2.1%. This chain connects TRBV14 to TRBJ2-7; 9 nucleotides align to TRBD1. The source is a man younger than 40 in good health and CMV-seronegative. The sample comprised PBMCs. CDR3 amino acids: CASRQGTGYHEQYF. The CDR3 DNA sequence: TGTGCCAGCAGACAGGGGACAGGGTACCACGAGCAGTACTTC. Looking up the rest from reference TRBV14 and TRBJ2-7 gives the full variable domain: EAGVTQFPSHSVIEKGQTVTLRCDPISGHDNLYWYRRVMGKEIKFLLHFVKESKQDESGMPNNRFLAERTGGTYSTLKVQPAELEDSGVYFCASRQGTGYHEQYFGPGTRLTVT.